The source of this T cell receptor (beta chain) is a study of cytomegalovirus exposure and HLA in healthy donors. PCR employed 60 Vbeta and 13 Jbeta primers. The table came from immunoSEQ multiplex PCR; TCRdb's copy has only in-frame clones and leaves some out. The sample has 65,000 to 95,000 clones. This sequence was found in a young man in good health and CMV-seronegative. The sequenced material came from PBMCs.

The DNA of the CDR3 is TGTGCCAGCAGCTCGGACAGCTCCTATAATTCACCCCTCCACTTT. Residues: CASSSDSSYNSPLHF. The V call is TRBV7-2, the J call TRBJ1-6, with D possibly matching TRBD1 (6 bases). Per germline, CDR1 SGHTA and CDR2 FQGNSA. The CDR3 totals 15 residues. Trimming took 4 bases from V and 0 from J, leaving 7 bases between them.